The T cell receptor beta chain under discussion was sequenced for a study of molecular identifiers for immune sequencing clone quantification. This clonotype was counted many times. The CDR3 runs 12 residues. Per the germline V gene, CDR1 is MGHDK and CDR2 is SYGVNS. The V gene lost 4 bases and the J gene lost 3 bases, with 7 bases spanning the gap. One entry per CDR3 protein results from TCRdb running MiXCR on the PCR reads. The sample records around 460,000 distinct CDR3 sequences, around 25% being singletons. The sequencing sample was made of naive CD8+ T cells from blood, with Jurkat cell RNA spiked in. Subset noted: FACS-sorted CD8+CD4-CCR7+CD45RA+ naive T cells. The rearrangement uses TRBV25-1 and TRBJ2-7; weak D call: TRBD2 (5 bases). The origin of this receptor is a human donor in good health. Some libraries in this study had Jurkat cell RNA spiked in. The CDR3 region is CASSGESYEQYF. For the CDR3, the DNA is TGTGCCAGCAGTGGGGAGAGCTACGAGCAGTACTTC.